What follows are 15 T cell receptor beta chains derived from one specimen sequenced in a study of T cell responses to AZD1222 COVID-19 vaccine. The protocol was immunoSEQ multiplex PCR, while the TCRdb copy is restricted to in-frame clones and leaves out a portion. The sample holds some 150,000 clones; approximately 90% are singletons and the top ten take roughly 4.3%. The sample was peripheral blood, taken 28 days after the second AZD1222 dose. These TCRs come from an adult who received the AZD1222 COVID-19 vaccine.

The chain couples TRBV7-2 to TRBJ1-2; D unresolved. The CDR3 is made up of 15 amino acids. V was trimmed by 2 bases and J by 4 bases, leaving 14 bases between them. Looked up from germline, CDR1 is SGHTA and CDR2 is FQGNSA. The CDR3 loop reads CASSLTGRVGYGYTF. The CDR3 DNA follows: TGTGCCAGCAGCTTAACCGGACGGGTGGGCTATGGCTACACCTTC.

DNA of the CDR3: TGCGCCAGCAGTGGGGGGGACAGGGTTTCCCAGCCCCAGCATTTT. It translates to CASSGGDRVSQPQHF. The chain employs TRBV10-2 and TRBJ1-5; 9 bases fit TRBD1. CDR3 size: 15 residues. The germline V gene has CDR1 WSHSY and CDR2 SAAADI. The V segment lost 4 bases and the J segment 7 bases; nucleotides outside the gene matches: 8.

This rearrangement joins TRBV5-6 to TRBJ1-6; 10 bases match TRBD1. The V segment lost 0 bases and the J segment 17 bases; nucleotides outside the gene matches: 14. Germline values: CDR1 SGHDT, CDR2 YYEEEE. This CDR3 is built from 16 residues. CDR3 DNA sequence: TGTGCCAGCAGCTTGGTGCAGCCGGGACAGGGGTGGATGATCCACTTT. This codes for CASSLVQPGQGWMIHF.

The rearrangement joins TRBV28 to TRBJ1-3; 11 nucleotides match TRBD1. V lost 8 bases to trimming and J lost 3 bases; unmatched junction nucleotides: 9. The germline CDR1 and CDR2 sequences are MDHEN and SYDVKM. The CDR3 length is 16 residues. The CDR3 region has the DNA TGTGCCAGCCTTCCGGGACAGGGGGTGTTTGGAAACACCATATATTTT. Translated, it gives CASLPGQGVFGNTIYF.

The gene calls are TRBV2 and TRBJ2-1; D not resolved. Germline V gene data show CDR1 as SNHLY and CDR2 as FYNNEI. V was pared by 3 bases and J by 2 bases, with 8 bases between. This CDR3 is 14 amino acids long. CDR3 nucleotide sequence: TGTGCCAGCAGTGACGGGTCTACCTACAATGAGCAGTTCTTC. Its translation: CASSDGSTYNEQFF.

The J gene is TRBJ1-2, the V gene TRBV2; 12 nucleotides agree with TRBD1. CDR1 and CDR2 (germline): SNHLY, FYNNEI. The ends lost 9 bases at V and 6 bases at J; junction bases unmatched: 5. The CDR3 spans 13 residues. The CDR3 DNA is TGTGCCAGTCTGGGACAGGGGGCCGATGGCTACACCTTC. The encoded protein is CASLGQGADGYTF.

This clone turned up a few times. The chain employs TRBV5-4 and TRBJ2-7; a possible D gene is TRBD2 (5 bases). Trimming removed 2 bases from V and 1 base from J, with 13 bases in between. Germline V gene data show CDR1 as SGHNT and CDR2 as YYREEE (reference sequence). This CDR3 is built from 15 residues. CDR3 region: CASSFSGRDSYEQYF. The CDR3 DNA reads as TGTGCCAGCAGCTTTTCGGGCCGGGATTCCTACGAGCAGTACTTC. Filled out from reference TRBV5-4 and TRBJ2-7, the complete variable domain reads ETGVTQSPTHLIKTRGQQVTLRCSSQSGHNTVSWYQQALGQGPQFIFQYYREEENGRGNFPPRFSGLQFPNYSSELNVNALELDDSALYLCASSFSGRDSYEQYFGPGTRLTVT.

The CDR3 DNA reads as TGTGCCAGCAGCTTAAATGCAGGACATTACGAGCAGTACTTC. Translated, it gives CASSLNAGHYEQYF. This chain joins TRBV7-8 and TRBJ2-7; perhaps TRBD1 as D (5 bases). Germline CDR1 reads SGHVS; CDR2 reads FQNEAQ. V lost 2 bases, J lost 4 bases, and 12 bases lay in between. The length of the CDR3 is 14 residues.

V usage is TRBV19 and J usage is TRBJ1-2; D gene uncertain. The CDR3 runs to 15 residues. Germline-derived CDR1 and CDR2 are LNHDA and SQIVND (reference sequence). With 6 bases removed from V and 3 bases from J, the gap between germline ends came to 17 bases. CDR3 amino acids: CASRTPRVEDYGYTF. The CDR3 DNA is TGTGCCAGTAGAACTCCCCGGGTAGAGGACTATGGCTACACCTTC.

This clone was found a few times. The chain carries TRBV6-5 and TRBJ1-4; D is unclear. There are 15 residues in the CDR3. Germline CDR1 is MNHEY and CDR2 is SVGAGI. V was cut by 5 bases and J by 7 bases, with 17 bases left in between. CDR3 residues: CASSQQTLRAEKLFF. The CDR3 DNA reads TGTGCCAGCAGTCAACAGACACTGCGGGCTGAAAAACTGTTTTTT.

The V and J genes are TRBV30 and TRBJ1-1; no reliable D call. Trimming took 5 bases from V and 1 from J, leaving 5 bases between them. The CDR3 runs 11 residues. Germline lookup yields CDR1 GTSNPN and CDR2 SVGIG (reference sequence). The CDR3 region is CAWLENTEAFF. In nucleotides, the CDR3 is TGTGCCTGGTTGGAGAACACTGAAGCTTTCTTT.

The chain links TRBV5-4 to TRBJ1-2, with 7 bases fitting TRBD1. CDR1 and CDR2 from the germline V gene are SGHNT and YYREEE (reference sequence). This CDR3 spans 16 amino acids. Unmatched junction bases numbered 16, after V lost 6 bases and J lost 5 bases. The CDR3 region is CASTDAKTGTVYGYTF. The DNA of the CDR3 is TGTGCCAGCACCGACGCAAAGACAGGGACAGTTTATGGCTACACCTTC.

This clone came up once. This chain links TRBV9 with TRBJ1-2; unclear D gene. Germline V lookup: CDR1 SGDLS, CDR2 YYNGEE. CDR3 length: 12 residues. Deletions cut 6 bases from V and 8 bases from J, with 14 bases between. In DNA, the CDR3 is TGTGCCAGCAACTCGTATCGGGAGGGCTACACCTTC. Its protein product is CASNSYREGYTF.

This clone was detected once. This chain joins TRBV2 and TRBJ1-5; no clear D. This CDR3 comprises 14 residues. V lost 5 bases to trimming and J lost 3 bases, with 11 bases between them. Germline V gives CDR1 SNHLY, CDR2 FYNNEI. CDR3 sequence: CASSLDGNNQPQHF. In DNA, the CDR3 is TGTGCCAGCAGTCTTGACGGAAACAATCAGCCCCAGCATTTT.

This clone was observed a few times. V is TRBV5-6 and J is TRBJ2-4; a possible D gene is TRBD1 (5 bases). The V end was cut by 5 bases, the J end by 8 bases, with 14 bases between. Germline assignment: CDR1 SGHDT and CDR2 YYEEEE. The CDR3 extends over 13 amino acids. The chain's CDR3 is CASSPPGYDIQYF. CDR3 sequence (DNA): TGTGCCAGCAGTCCTCCAGGGTATGACATTCAGTACTTC.